What follows are 17 T cell receptor beta chains derived from one specimen sequenced in a study of CD8 T cells in Susac syndrome. About 0.5 to 1 ug RNA was reverse transcribed with random hexamers. Via MiXCR, TCRdb re-called the immunoSEQ multiplex PCR reads, giving one row per CDR3 protein. The top ten clones hold 0.13% to 0.15% of a sample with about 150,000 distinct CDR3 sequences, around 95% of them seen once. The sequencing input was CD8+ T cells from PBMCs. These receptors were collected from a human donor with multiple sclerosis.

This chain links TRBV3-1 with TRBJ2-1; 8 bases agree with TRBD2. Germline-derived CDR1 and CDR2 are LGHDT and YNNKEL (reference sequence). Germline trimming cut 0 bases from V and 8 bases from J; bases unmatched to any gene: 9. This CDR3 region has 16 residues. CDR3 nucleotide sequence: TGTGCCAGCAGCCAAGATCTGTCGGGGGGGGAGGATGAGCAGTTCTTC. It translates to CASSQDLSGGEDEQFF.

The chain links TRBV6-2 or TRBV6-3 to TRBJ2-7; D is perhaps TRBD2 (5 bases). The CDR3 length is 13 residues. Germline V gene data show CDR1 as MNHEY and CDR2 as SVGEGT. Trimming shortened V by 2 bases and J by 3 bases, and 8 bases separated the two germline ends. CDR3 residues: CASSYDYHYEQYF. CDR3 in DNA: TGTGCCAGCAGTTACGACTATCACTACGAGCAGTACTTC.

This chain uses TRBV12-3 or TRBV12-4 with TRBJ2-1, with D perhaps matching TRBD1 (6 bases). The CDR3 sequence is 12 residues long. The V and J ends lost 8 bases and 7 bases respectively, with 12 bases between them. As DNA, the CDR3 is TGTGCCAGCCAAAAACAGGGAAATGAGCAGTTCTTC. Amino acid sequence: CASQKQGNEQFF.

In DNA form, the CDR3 reads TGCAGCGTTGAGGTTTTAGGGGGGGCCCGAGAGACCCAGTACTTC. Encoded protein: CSVEVLGGARETQYF. The chain couples TRBV29-1 to TRBJ2-5, with a weak D call TRBD2 (7 bases). The CDR3 runs 15 residues. Germline V gene sequence: CDR1 SQVTM, CDR2 ANQGSEA. V lost 3 bases, J lost 4 bases, and 18 bases lay in between. The full variable domain, its missing parts supplied by reference TRBV29-1 and TRBJ2-5, is SAVISQKPSRDICQRGTSLTIQCQVDSQVTMMFWYRQQPGQSLTLIATANQGSEATYESGFVIDKFPISRPNLTFSTLTVSNMSPEDSSIYLCSVEVLGGARETQYFGPGTRLLVL.

This clonotype appeared once. CDR3: CSQGTSSYEQYF. CDR3 DNA sequence: TGCAGCCAGGGTACCAGCTCCTACGAGCAGTACTTC. The chain combines TRBV20-1 with TRBJ2-7, with a possible D match to TRBD1 (5 bases). Germline V lookup: CDR1 DFQATT, CDR2 SNEGSKA (reference sequence). The CDR3 is 12 amino acids.

This chain connects TRBV27 to TRBJ1-1; 8 nucleotides align to TRBD1. Germline CDR1 and CDR2: MNHEY and SMNVEV (reference sequence). The CDR3 consists of 17 residues. The V gene end was trimmed by 6 bases and the J gene end by 1 base; junction bases not matched to a gene: 13. CDR3 sequence reads: CASRINDHRGTNTEAFF. For the CDR3, the DNA is TGTGCCAGCAGAATTAATGATCACAGGGGGACGAACACTGAAGCTTTCTTT.

This rearrangement joins TRBV20-1 to TRBJ1-5; TRBD1 aligns across 7 bases. The junction had 7 bases not matched to a gene; V was cut back by 2 bases and J by 6 bases. Germline lookup yields CDR1 DFQATT and CDR2 SNEGSKA (reference sequence). This CDR3 contains 14 residues. The CDR3 nucleotides read TGCAGTGCTAGACAGGGGGGACGCGTTCAGCCCCAGCATTTT. This sequence encodes CSARQGGRVQPQHF.

This rearrangement joins TRBV6-1 to TRBJ1-1, with D hard to call. Germline values: CDR1 MNHNS, CDR2 SASEGT. V was cut by 6 bases and J by 7 bases, with 12 bases left in between. The CDR3 length is 12 residues. Here the CDR3 reads CASSPDGNEAFF. Written as DNA, the CDR3 is TGTGCCAGCAGCCCGGATGGGAATGAAGCTTTCTTT.

The CDR3 nucleotides read TGTGCCAGCAGCCCGACAGGCCTCTATGGCTACACCTTC. Amino acid sequence: CASSPTGLYGYTF. The chain is built from TRBV14 and TRBJ1-2; TRBD1 might be the D (6 bases). CDR1 and CDR2 from the germline V gene are SGHDN and FVKESK. The CDR3 extends over 13 amino acids. Trimming shortened V by 4 bases and J by 4 bases, and 10 bases separated the two germline ends. Using reference TRBV14 and TRBJ1-2 for the parts outside the CDR3, the full variable domain is EAGVTQFPSHSVIEKGQTVTLRCDPISGHDNLYWYRRVMGKEIKFLLHFVKESKQDESGMPNNRFLAERTGGTYSTLKVQPAELEDSGVYFCASSPTGLYGYTFGSGTRLTVV.

The chain has TRBV5-1 and TRBJ1-1; D might be TRBD1 (6 bases). The V end was cut by 0 bases, the J end by 1 base, with 10 bases between. Germline V gene data show CDR1 as SGHRS and CDR2 as YFSETQ. The CDR3 is 15 amino acids. The CDR3: CASSLDTGANTEAFF. The CDR3 coding sequence is TGCGCCAGCAGCTTGGATACGGGGGCGAACACTGAAGCTTTCTTT.

The J gene is TRBJ2-7, the V gene TRBV27, with 10 bases identical to TRBD2. The CDR3 extends over 15 amino acids. Germline V gene data show CDR1 as MNHEY and CDR2 as SMNVEV (reference sequence). J gave up 0 bases and V 2 bases, and 1 base lay outside the gene matches. The CDR3 here is CASSLLAGDSYEQYF. The CDR3 bases are TGTGCCAGCAGTTTACTAGCGGGGGACTCCTACGAGCAGTACTTC.

This rearrangement joins TRBV10-3 to TRBJ1-2; 7 nucleotides match TRBD1. CDR3 length equals 17 residues. With 0 bases clipped from V and 1 base from J, the junction kept 8 bases outside the gene matches. The germline V gene encodes CDR1 ENHRY and CDR2 SYGVKD. CDR3 bases: TGTGCCATCAGTGAGTCGACGAGACAGGGCCTTAACTATGGCTACACCTTC. Encoded protein: CAISESTRQGLNYGYTF.

The chain employs TRBV7-9 and TRBJ2-3; 10 positions agree with TRBD2. Looked up from germline, CDR1 is SEHNR and CDR2 is FQNEAQ (reference sequence). V gave up 4 bases and J gave up 3 bases; unmatched junction bases: 4. There are 15 residues in the CDR3. This CDR3 reads CASSSSGLATDTQYF. The CDR3, as DNA: TGTGCCAGCAGCTCATCGGGACTAGCGACAGATACGCAGTATTTT.

The gene calls are TRBV27 and TRBJ2-1, with D possibly TRBD2 on 5 matching bases. The CDR3 consists of 15 residues. Germline CDR1 is MNHEY and CDR2 is SMNVEV (reference sequence). Trimming took 2 bases from V and 0 from J, leaving 8 bases between them. The CDR3 spells CASSLTAGSYNEQFF. As DNA, the CDR3 is TGTGCCAGCAGTTTAACGGCGGGCTCCTACAATGAGCAGTTCTTC.

This rearrangement joins TRBV29-1 to TRBJ1-1; D is unresolved. V shed 1 base and J shed 2 bases, with 8 bases lying between them. The CDR3 is made up of 13 amino acids. CDR1 and CDR2 (germline): SQVTM, ANQGSEA. CDR3 DNA sequence: TGCAGCGTTGAAGCTGGACTTAACACTGAAGCTTTCTTT. It specifies CSVEAGLNTEAFF.

This chain connects TRBV2 to TRBJ2-7; no firm D call. Germline CDR1 reads SNHLY; CDR2 reads FYNNEI. Between the trimmed V and J ends, which lost 3 bases and 5 bases, there was a span of 5 bases. This CDR3 is 11 amino acids long. CDR3 protein: CASSEDDEQYF. In DNA form, the CDR3 reads TGTGCCAGCAGTGAGGACGACGAGCAGTACTTC.

The chain employs TRBV20-1 and TRBJ2-7; D gene uncertain. The V gene lost 3 bases and the J gene lost 2 bases, with 8 bases spanning the gap. CDR1 and CDR2 from the germline V gene are DFQATT and SNEGSKA (reference sequence). CDR3 size: 12 residues. CDR3 nucleotide sequence: TGCAGTGCTAGGACTGATCCCTACGAGCAGTACTTC. Its protein product is CSARTDPYEQYF.